Each of the 27 T cell receptor beta chains below was sequenced from the same sample in a study of blood T cell repertoires in COVID-19. The assay was immunoSEQ multiplex PCR, and TCRdb's table has in-frame clones only and misses some. Among about 180,000 clones listed, roughly 79% were seen once. Sequencing was performed on peripheral blood. All receptors derive from a woman between 70 and 85 years old with acute or convalescent COVID-19.

The V call is TRBV9, the J call TRBJ2-1; 9 nucleotides match TRBD1. J lost 1 base, V lost 4 bases, and 6 bases had no gene match. This CDR3 is 16 amino acids long. Germline V CDR1 and CDR2: SGDLS, YYNGEE. CDR3: CASSPGTGRSYNEQFF. Written as DNA, the CDR3 is TGTGCCAGCAGCCCCGGGACAGGGAGGTCCTACAATGAGCAGTTCTTC.

There are a few counts of this clone. This chain uses TRBV19 with TRBJ1-3; no clear D. CDR1 is LNHDA and CDR2 is SQIVND in the germline V gene (reference sequence). V was trimmed by 7 bases and J by 4 bases, leaving 14 bases between them. This CDR3 region has 14 residues. CDR3 residues: CASIDWHIGNTIYF. In DNA, the CDR3 is TGTGCCAGTATCGATTGGCATATCGGAAACACCATATATTTT.

The rearrangement joins TRBV5-1 to TRBJ2-7; 11 positions match TRBD2. This CDR3 contains 16 residues. J lost 4 bases, V lost 4 bases, and 10 bases had no gene match. Germline assignment: CDR1 SGHRS and CDR2 YFSETQ. The CDR3 bases are TGCGCCAGCAGCACAGGGAATAGCGGGAGGGCGTACGAGCAGTACTTC. Its protein product is CASSTGNSGRAYEQYF.

The chain combines TRBV5-4 with TRBJ2-2; 7 positions agree with TRBD2. Germline values: CDR1 SGHNT, CDR2 YYREEE (reference sequence). V was clipped by 0 bases and J by 4 bases; unmatched bases: 6. The CDR3 runs to 16 residues. CDR3 sequence (DNA): TGTGCCAGCAGCTTGGCATGGGGCGGGAGCACCGGGGAGCTGTTTTTT. It encodes CASSLAWGGSTGELFF.

There are a few counts of this clone. This sequence joins TRBV19 and TRBJ2-6; tentatively, D is TRBD2 (5 bases). The CDR3 has 15 residues. V lost 7 bases, J lost 2 bases, and 12 bases lay in between. From germline, CDR1 is LNHDA and CDR2 SQIVND (reference sequence). CDR3: CASIGAGAGANVLTF. The DNA of the CDR3 is TGTGCCAGTATCGGAGCCGGGGCTGGGGCCAACGTCCTGACTTTC.

This clone was found once. The V and J genes are TRBV5-6 and TRBJ2-3; 10 nucleotides agree with TRBD1. J was trimmed by 3 bases and V by 4 bases; bases with no gene match: 5. This CDR3 contains 15 residues. CDR1 SGHDT and CDR2 YYEEEE come from the germline V gene. The CDR3 DNA reads as TGTGCCAGCAGCGCCGGGACAGGGGATACAGATACGCAGTATTTT. The encoded protein is CASSAGTGDTDTQYF.

This clone has just one count. The chain links TRBV5-5 to TRBJ1-2; TRBD1 might be the D (5 bases). There are 15 residues in the CDR3. Germline-derived CDR1 and CDR2 are SGHKS and YYEKEE (reference sequence). The V end lost 0 bases, the J end lost 7 bases, and 16 bases lay between the germline ends. In nucleotides, the CDR3 is TGTGCCAGCAGCTTGGCCTTGGGCAGGGAGGGTGGCTACACCTTC. It yields the protein CASSLALGREGGYTF.

The CDR3 DNA reads TGTGCCAGTAGTATAGGCAGGGGGCCTAACTATGGCTACACCTTC. It codes for CASSIGRGPNYGYTF. The chain is built from TRBV19 and TRBJ1-2; 8 bases agree with TRBD1. CDR1 and CDR2 from the germline V gene are LNHDA and SQIVND (reference sequence). With 1 base clipped from V and 0 bases from J, the junction kept 1 base outside the gene matches. There are 15 residues in the CDR3.

The table lists this clone with a few counts. V and J are TRBV15 and TRBJ1-3; 10 positions match TRBD1. V was pared by 5 bases and J by 1 base, with 5 bases of the junction left unmatched. The CDR3 sequence is 16 residues long. CDR1 and CDR2 (germline): LNHNV, YYDKDF (reference sequence). Written as DNA, the CDR3 is TGTGCCACCAGCCGGGACAGGGGCCCATCTGGAAACACCATATATTTT. It codes for CATSRDRGPSGNTIYF. The full variable domain, in which reference TRBV15 and TRBJ1-3 provide the parts outside the CDR3, is DAMVIQNPRYQVTQFGKPVTLSCSQTLNHNVMYWYQQKSSQAPKLLFHYYDKDFNNEADTPDNFQSRRPNTSFCFLDIRSPGLGDTAMYLCATSRDRGPSGNTIYFGEGSWLTVV.

The CDR3 reads CASSLGWAHWGYTF. The CDR3 nucleotides are TGTGCCAGCAGCTTAGGATGGGCCCATTGGGGCTACACCTTC. The chain employs TRBV7-2 and TRBJ1-2; D call uncertain. This CDR3 contains 14 residues. Trimming cost V 1 base and J 8 bases, with 14 bases left between them. In germline, CDR1 is SGHTA, CDR2 FQGNSA.

This chain joins TRBV19 and TRBJ2-7, with a weak D call TRBD2 (6 bases). This CDR3 is 15 amino acids long. Germline V CDR1 and CDR2: LNHDA, SQIVND (reference sequence). The V end lost 6 bases, the J end lost 1 base, and 16 bases lay between the germline ends. The CDR3 DNA reads as TGTGCCAGTAGGGAGGGGCACCTGCTTTCCTACGAGCAGTACTTC. Protein: CASREGHLLSYEQYF. Looking up the rest from reference TRBV19 and TRBJ2-7 gives the full variable domain: DGGITQSPKYLFRKEGQNVTLSCEQNLNHDAMYWYRQDPGQGLRLIYYSQIVNDFQKGDIAEGYSVSREKKESFPLTVTSAQKNPTAFYLCASREGHLLSYEQYFGPGTRLTVT.

Only a few counts were recorded for this clone. The rearrangement uses TRBV6-5 and TRBJ2-7; 13 nucleotides line up with TRBD2. The CDR3 contains 15 residues. Unmatched junction bases numbered 1, after V lost 2 bases and J lost 3 bases. Germline V gene data show CDR1 as MNHEY and CDR2 as SVGAGI. In DNA form, the CDR3 reads TGTGCCAGCAGTTACGGGACTAGCGGGAACTACGAGCAGTACTTC. As protein: CASSYGTSGNYEQYF.

J is TRBJ2-6 and V is TRBV5-8; D call uncertain. There are 15 residues in the CDR3. CDR1 SGHTS and CDR2 YDEGEE come from the germline V gene. With 2 bases removed from V and 0 bases from J, the gap between germline ends came to 6 bases. The DNA for the CDR3 is TGTGCCAGCAGCTTCGAGTTCTCTGGGGCCAACGTCCTGACTTTC. Translating it yields CASSFEFSGANVLTF. The whole variable domain, remainder taken from reference TRBV5-8 and TRBJ2-6, is EAGVTQSPTHLIKTRGQQATLRCSPISGHTSVYWYQQALGLGLQFLLWYDEGEERNRGNFPPRFSGRQFPNYSSELNVNALELEDSALYLCASSFEFSGANVLTFGAGSRLTVL.

The chain links TRBV24-1 to TRBJ2-1; a possible D gene is TRBD2 (6 bases). In germline, CDR1 is KGHDR, CDR2 SFDVKD. The CDR3 covers 11 residues. Trimming shortened V by 4 bases and J by 14 bases, and 11 bases separated the two germline ends. In nucleotides, the CDR3 is TGTGCCACCAGTGACGGCGGGATTAAGTTCTTC. This encodes CATSDGGIKFF.

The chain links TRBV3-1 (or the pseudogene TRBV3-2) to TRBJ2-7; no clear D. The CDR3 is made up of 15 amino acids. Trimming left V 5 bases short and J 0 bases short, with 14 bases between. Germline values: CDR1 LGHDT, CDR2 YNNKEL (reference sequence). CDR3 region: CASSGFSALSYEQYF. The CDR3 nucleotides read TGTGCCAGCAGCGGTTTCAGCGCACTCTCCTACGAGCAGTACTTC.

J is TRBJ2-1 and V is TRBV5-6, with TRBD2 as a possible D gene (6 bases). The germline V gene has CDR1 SGHDT and CDR2 YYEEEE. The CDR3 consists of 11 residues. V was pared by 3 bases and J by 10 bases, with 8 bases between. The CDR3 sequence: CASSWRDEQFF. The CDR3 nucleotides are TGTGCCAGCAGCTGGCGGGACGAGCAGTTCTTC.

A remark on this clone: Different DNA sequences within this sample yield the same CDR3. The rearrangement uses TRBV7-9 and TRBJ2-1, with 8 bases that match TRBD2. There are 15 residues in the CDR3. Looked up from germline, CDR1 is SEHNR and CDR2 is FQNEAQ (reference sequence). The V and J ends lost 2 bases and 4 bases, in that order; junction bases with no gene match: 4. The CDR3 nucleotides read TGTGCCAGCAGCTTAAGCGGGAGCTCGTACAATGAGCAGTTCTTC. Its translation: CASSLSGSSYNEQFF.

The gene calls are TRBV24-1 and TRBJ2-5, with 8 bases lining up with TRBD1. Germline assignment: CDR1 KGHDR and CDR2 SFDVKD. J gave up 5 bases and V 3 bases, and 7 bases lay outside the gene matches. This CDR3 is built from 15 residues. The CDR3 is CATSDRDRGLETQYF. In DNA, the CDR3 is TGTGCCACCAGTGATCGTGACAGGGGACTGGAGACCCAGTACTTC.

This chain joins TRBV29-1 and TRBJ2-3, with D perhaps TRBD1 (7 bases). There are 14 residues in the CDR3. The ends were cut back, 1 base at V and 5 bases at J, with 13 bases in the middle. The germline CDR1 and CDR2 sequences are SQVTM and ANQGSEA. CDR3 bases: TGCAGCGTTGAAGGTTCAGGGGGGATAGATACGCAGTATTTT. Translating it yields CSVEGSGGIDTQYF.

The gene calls are TRBV28 and TRBJ2-1, with 8 bases lining up with TRBD2. The ends lost 5 bases at V and 5 bases at J; junction bases unmatched: 11. The V gene's germline CDR1 is MDHEN and CDR2 SYDVKM. The CDR3 extends over 16 amino acids. The CDR3 spells CASSTRVAGPNNEQFF. CDR3 in DNA: TGTGCCAGCAGTACCCGAGTAGCGGGGCCTAACAATGAGCAGTTCTTC.

The chain links TRBV10-3 to TRBJ2-1; the match to TRBD2 covers 11 bases. Trimming at V came to 2 bases and at J to 7 bases, leaving 4 bases not matched to a gene. The CDR3 spans 15 residues. From germline, CDR1 is ENHRY and CDR2 SYGVKD. Here the CDR3 reads CAISEPPSGRNEQFF. The CDR3 DNA reads TGTGCCATCAGTGAGCCTCCTAGCGGGAGGAATGAGCAGTTCTTC.

This clone has a single count. The J gene is TRBJ2-7, the V gene TRBV2; a possible D gene is TRBD2 (5 bases). V lost 4 bases and J lost 0, with 13 bases in between. CDR1 and CDR2 (germline): SNHLY, FYNNEI. The CDR3 is 15 amino acids. In DNA form, the CDR3 reads TGTGCCAGCAGTGGGCAGCGGATCATCTCCTACGAGCAGTACTTC. It codes for CASSGQRIISYEQYF.

The chain is built from TRBV5-5 and TRBJ1-5; D unclear. The CDR3 sequence is 15 residues long. V was trimmed by 1 base and J by 3 bases, leaving 11 bases between them. Germline V lookup: CDR1 SGHKS, CDR2 YYEKEE (reference sequence). The chain's CDR3 is CASSLMGGNNQPQHF. The CDR3 DNA sequence: TGTGCCAGCAGCTTGATGGGAGGGAACAATCAGCCCCAGCATTTT. Based on the CDR3 plus reference TRBV5-5 and TRBJ1-5, the full variable domain is DAGVTQSPTHLIKTRGQQVTLRCSPISGHKSVSWYQQVLGQGPQFIFQYYEKEERGRGNFPDRFSARQFPNYSSELNVNALLLGDSALYLCASSLMGGNNQPQHFGDGTRLSIL.

This clone was counted only a few times. The CDR3 protein is CASSHRREAFYNEQFF. The CDR3 DNA is TGTGCCAGCAGCCATAGGCGGGAGGCCTTCTACAATGAGCAGTTCTTC. This rearrangement joins TRBV3-1 (or the pseudogene TRBV3-2) to TRBJ2-1; TRBD2 matches at 8 bases. Per germline, CDR1 LGHDT and CDR2 YNNKEL (reference sequence). The trim removed 3 bases at V and 3 bases at J, leaving 7 bases unmatched. This CDR3 spans 16 amino acids.

This rearrangement joins TRBV9 to TRBJ1-2; 7 nucleotides line up with TRBD1. The CDR3 extends over 15 amino acids. V was pared by 0 bases and J by 1 base, with 3 bases of the junction left unmatched. The germline V gene encodes CDR1 SGDLS and CDR2 YYNGEE. CDR3 in amino acids: CASSVAWDSNYGYTF. In nucleotides, the CDR3 is TGTGCCAGCAGCGTAGCATGGGACAGTAACTATGGCTACACCTTC.

The genes are TRBV30 and TRBJ2-2; TRBD2 aligns across 12 bases. The V gene end was trimmed by 4 bases and the J gene end by 6 bases; junction bases not matched to a gene: 18. This CDR3 is 19 amino acids long. Germline V CDR1 and CDR2: GTSNPN, SVGIG (reference sequence). As DNA, the CDR3 is TGTGCCTGGACCTCTAGACTAGCGGGAGCGACGGTGATAGCCGGGGAGCTGTTTTTT. This sequence encodes CAWTSRLAGATVIAGELFF.

This clone was detected once. The J gene is TRBJ2-1, the V gene TRBV11-3; no clear D gene. The CDR3 consists of 13 residues. CDR1 is SGHNT, CDR2 YENEEA, per germline. V gave up 4 bases and J gave up 0 bases, with 4 bases separating them. The CDR3 loop is CASSSVSYNEQFF. The CDR3 DNA follows: TGTGCCAGCAGCTCGGTCTCCTACAATGAGCAGTTCTTC.